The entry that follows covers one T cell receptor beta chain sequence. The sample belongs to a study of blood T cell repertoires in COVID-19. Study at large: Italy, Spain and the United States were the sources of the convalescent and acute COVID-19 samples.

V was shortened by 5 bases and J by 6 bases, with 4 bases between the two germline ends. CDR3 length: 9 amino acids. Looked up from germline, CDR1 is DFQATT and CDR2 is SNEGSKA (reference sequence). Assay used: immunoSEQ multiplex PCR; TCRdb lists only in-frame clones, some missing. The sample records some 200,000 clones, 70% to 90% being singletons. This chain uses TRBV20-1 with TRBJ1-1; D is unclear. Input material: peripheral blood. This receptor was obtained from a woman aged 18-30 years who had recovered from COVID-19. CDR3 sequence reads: CSAAPEAFF. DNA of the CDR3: TGCAGTGCTGCGCCTGAAGCTTTCTTT.